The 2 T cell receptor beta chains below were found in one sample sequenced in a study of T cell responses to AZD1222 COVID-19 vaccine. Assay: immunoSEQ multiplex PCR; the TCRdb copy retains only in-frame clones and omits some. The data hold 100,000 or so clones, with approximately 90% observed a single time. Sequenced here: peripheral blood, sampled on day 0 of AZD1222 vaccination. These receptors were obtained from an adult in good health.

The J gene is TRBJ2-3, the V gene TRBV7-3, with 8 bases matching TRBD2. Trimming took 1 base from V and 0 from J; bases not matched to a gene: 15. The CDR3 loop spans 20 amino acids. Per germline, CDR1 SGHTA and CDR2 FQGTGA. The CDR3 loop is CASSLRLRGGDLPSTDTQYF. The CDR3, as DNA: TGTGCCAGCAGCTTAAGACTCCGGGGGGGCGACCTTCCTAGCACAGATACGCAGTATTTT.

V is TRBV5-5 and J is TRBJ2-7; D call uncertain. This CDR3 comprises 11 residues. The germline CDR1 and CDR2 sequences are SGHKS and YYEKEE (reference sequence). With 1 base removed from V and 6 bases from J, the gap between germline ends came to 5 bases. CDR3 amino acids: CASSLMGEQYF. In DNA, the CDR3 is TGTGCCAGCAGCTTGATGGGCGAGCAGTACTTC.